This TCR beta chain comes out of a study of shared clonotypes between healthy human individuals. Study information: Donors consisted of two women and three men between 18 and 49. Study results and caveats: Non-shared clonotypes displayed generation probabilities falling below those of clonotypes present in all four donors. Large depth notwithstanding, sorted-subset sequencing proved incomplete by rarefaction. Few donors restricted represented genetic and exposure-history diversity.

Method: immunoSEQ multiplex PCR; TCRdb's copy keeps in-frame clones and lacks some. The sample holds about 2 million clones, 85% to 95% seen once. CD45RO-negative, CCR7-positively selected cells formed the naive CD8 fraction, excluding terminally differentiated effector memory CD45RA+ cells. CDR3 length: 12 amino acids. The germline CDR1 and CDR2 sequences are SGHNT and YYREEE (reference sequence). V was clipped by 1 base and J by 5 bases, with 6 bases between them. In regard to this clone: The antigen remains undetermined.

The V and J genes are TRBV5-4 and TRBJ2-5; D gene ambiguous. The sample was naive CD8+ T cells sorted from blood. The TCR comes from a young man in good health. CDR3: CASSLTPETQYF. The CDR3 region has the DNA TGTGCCAGCAGCTTGACCCCGGAGACCCAGTACTTC.